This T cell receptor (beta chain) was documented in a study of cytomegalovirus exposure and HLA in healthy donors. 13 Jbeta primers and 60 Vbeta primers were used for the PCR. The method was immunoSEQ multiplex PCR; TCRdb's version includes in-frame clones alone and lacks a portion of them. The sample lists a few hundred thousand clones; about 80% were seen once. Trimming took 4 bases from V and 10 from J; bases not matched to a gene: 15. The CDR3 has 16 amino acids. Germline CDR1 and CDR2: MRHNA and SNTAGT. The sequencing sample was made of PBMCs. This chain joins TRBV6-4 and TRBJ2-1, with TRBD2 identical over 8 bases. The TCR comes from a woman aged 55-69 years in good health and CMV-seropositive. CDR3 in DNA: TGTGCCAGCAGTGCCCTTGAGCGGGGGTTTCCTACCGAGCAGTTCTTC. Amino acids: CASSALERGFPTEQFF.